The TCR beta chain under discussion was sequenced for a study of beta chain features in type 1 diabetes. Study-wide results and limits: Type 1 diabetes patients had VDJ junctions that carried fewer insertions and more deletions.

The authors reverse transcribed all of the isolated RNA, so sequencing captured expressed TCRB transcripts. Method: immunoSEQ multiplex PCR; TCRdb's copy keeps in-frame clones and lacks some. The sample holds about 150,000 clones, approximately 10% seen once. About this clone: What it binds is not known.

V gave up 0 bases and J gave up 4 bases; unmatched junction bases: 8. Germline assignment: CDR1 KGHSH and CDR2 LQKENI. The CDR3 has 16 amino acids. Around 100 mL of blood, on average, came from one heparinised draw per donor. The source material was central memory CD4+ T cells from blood. The clonotype was recovered from a man between 18 and 29 years old in good health. The genes are TRBV18 and TRBJ1-1; TRBD1 aligns across 7 bases. The CDR3 DNA reads TGTGCCAGCTCACCACCGGGGAACAGGGGAGTCACTGAAGCTTTCTTT. Translating gives CASSPPGNRGVTEAFF. The full variable domain, with the rest looked up from reference TRBV18 and TRBJ1-1, is NAGVMQNPRHLVRRRGQEARLRCSPMKGHSHVYWYRQLPEEGLKFMVYLQKENIIDESGMPKERFSAEFPKEGPSILRIQQVVRGDSAAYFCASSPPGNRGVTEAFFGQGTRLTVV.